This T cell receptor (beta chain) stems from a study of T cell responses to AZD1222 COVID-19 vaccine. Germline-derived CDR1 and CDR2 are MNHNY and SVGAGI (reference sequence). Trimming removed 5 bases from V and 2 bases from J; junction bases left unmatched: 12. CDR3 size: 17 residues. TCRdb's copy holds only in-frame clones and misses some; the assay was immunoSEQ multiplex PCR. The sample carries 150,000 to 200,000 clones, about 93% recorded once. The rearrangement uses TRBV6-6 and TRBJ1-5; 7 bases fit TRBD1. The TCR was taken from an adult who received the MenACWY meningococcal vaccine as a control. This specimen was peripheral blood, taken 28 days after the second dose of the MenACWY control vaccine. CDR3 region: CASSHRGGSRGNQPQHF. Here the CDR3 DNA reads TGTGCCAGCAGTCACAGGGGCGGGAGCAGGGGCAATCAGCCCCAGCATTTT.